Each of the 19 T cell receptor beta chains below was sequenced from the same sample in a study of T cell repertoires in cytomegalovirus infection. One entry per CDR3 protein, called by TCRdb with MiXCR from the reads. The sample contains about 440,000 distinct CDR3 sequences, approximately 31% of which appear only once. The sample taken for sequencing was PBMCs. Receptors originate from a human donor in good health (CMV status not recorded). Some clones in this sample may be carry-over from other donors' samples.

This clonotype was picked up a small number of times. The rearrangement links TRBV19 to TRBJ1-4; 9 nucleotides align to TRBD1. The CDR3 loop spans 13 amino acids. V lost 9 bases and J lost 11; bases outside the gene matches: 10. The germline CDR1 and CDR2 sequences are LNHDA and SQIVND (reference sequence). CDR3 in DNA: TGTGCCAGCGTGGACAGGGGACTCGGGAAACTGTTTTTT. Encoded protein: CASVDRGLGKLFF.

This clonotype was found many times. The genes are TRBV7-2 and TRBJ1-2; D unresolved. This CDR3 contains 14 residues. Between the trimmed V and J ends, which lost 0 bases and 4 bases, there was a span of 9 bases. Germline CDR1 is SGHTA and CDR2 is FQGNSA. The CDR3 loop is CASSLAGSTYGYTF. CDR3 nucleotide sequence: TGTGCCAGCAGCTTAGCGGGGAGTACCTATGGCTACACCTTC.

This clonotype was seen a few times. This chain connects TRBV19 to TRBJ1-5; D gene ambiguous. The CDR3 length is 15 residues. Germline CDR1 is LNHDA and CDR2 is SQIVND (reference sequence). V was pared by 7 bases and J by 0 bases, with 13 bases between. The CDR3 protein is CASKKATNSNQPQHF. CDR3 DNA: TGTGCCAGTAAGAAGGCCACGAATAGCAATCAGCCCCAGCATTTT.

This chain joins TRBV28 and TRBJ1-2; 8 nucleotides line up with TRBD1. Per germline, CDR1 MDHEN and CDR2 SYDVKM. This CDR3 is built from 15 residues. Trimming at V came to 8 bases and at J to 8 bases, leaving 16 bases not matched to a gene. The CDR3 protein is CASEGQGANRRGYTF. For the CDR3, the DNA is TGTGCCAGCGAGGGTCAGGGGGCGAATCGCCGCGGCTACACCTTC.

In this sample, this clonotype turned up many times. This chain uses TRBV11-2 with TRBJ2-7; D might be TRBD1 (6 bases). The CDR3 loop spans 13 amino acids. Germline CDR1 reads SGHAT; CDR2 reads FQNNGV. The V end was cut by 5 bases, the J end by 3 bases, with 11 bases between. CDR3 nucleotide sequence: TGTGCCAGCAGCGCCGGGACAAGCTACGAGCAGTACTTC. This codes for CASSAGTSYEQYF.

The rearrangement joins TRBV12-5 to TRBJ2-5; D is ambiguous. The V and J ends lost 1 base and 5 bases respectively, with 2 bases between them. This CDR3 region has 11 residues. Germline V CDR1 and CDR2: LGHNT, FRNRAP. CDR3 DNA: TGTGCTAGTGGTTTGGATGAGACCCAGTACTTC. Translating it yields CASGLDETQYF.

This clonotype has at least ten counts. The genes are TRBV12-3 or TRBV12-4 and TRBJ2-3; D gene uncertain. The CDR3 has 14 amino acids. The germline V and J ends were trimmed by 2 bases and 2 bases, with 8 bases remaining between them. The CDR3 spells CASSLRANTDTQYF. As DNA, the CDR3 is TGTGCCAGCAGTTTACGAGCGAACACAGATACGCAGTATTTT.

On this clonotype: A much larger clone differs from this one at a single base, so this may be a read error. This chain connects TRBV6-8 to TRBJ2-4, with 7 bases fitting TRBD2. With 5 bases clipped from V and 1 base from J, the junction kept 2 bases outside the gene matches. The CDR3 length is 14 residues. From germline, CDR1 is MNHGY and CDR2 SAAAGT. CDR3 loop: CASSGGGAKNIQYF. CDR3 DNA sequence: TGTGCCAGCAGTGGGGGGGGGGCCAAAAACATTCAGTACTTC.

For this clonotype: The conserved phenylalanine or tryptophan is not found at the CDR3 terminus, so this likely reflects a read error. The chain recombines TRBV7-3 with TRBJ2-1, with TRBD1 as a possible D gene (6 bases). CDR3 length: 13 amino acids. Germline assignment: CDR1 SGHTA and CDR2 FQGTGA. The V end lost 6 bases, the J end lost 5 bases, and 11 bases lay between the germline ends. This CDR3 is CASSHRDNNEQFL. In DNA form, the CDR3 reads TGTGCCAGCAGTCACCGGGACAACAATGAGCAGTTCTTA.

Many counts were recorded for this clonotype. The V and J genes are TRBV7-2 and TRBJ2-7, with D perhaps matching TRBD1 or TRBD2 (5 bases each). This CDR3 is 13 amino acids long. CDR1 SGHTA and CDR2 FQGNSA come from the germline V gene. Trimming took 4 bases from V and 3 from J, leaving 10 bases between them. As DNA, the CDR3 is TGTGCCAGCAGCTCCCGTGGGGGCTACGAGCAGTACTTC. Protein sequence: CASSSRGGYEQYF.

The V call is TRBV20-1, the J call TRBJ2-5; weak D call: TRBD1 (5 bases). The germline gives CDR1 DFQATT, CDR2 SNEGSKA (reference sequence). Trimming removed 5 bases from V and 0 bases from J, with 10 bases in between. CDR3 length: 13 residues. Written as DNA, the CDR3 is TGCAGTGCTCTGGGGCAGTACCAAGAGACCCAGTACTTC. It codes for CSALGQYQETQYF.

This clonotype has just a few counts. The CDR3 sequence: CASRATGGNYNEQFF. The CDR3 coding sequence is TGTGCCAGCAGAGCCACCGGGGGAAACTACAATGAGCAGTTCTTC. The chain has TRBV12-3 or TRBV12-4 and TRBJ2-1, with a possible D match to TRBD2 (6 bases). The CDR3 spans 15 residues. The V end lost 6 bases, the J end lost 3 bases, and 15 bases lay between the germline ends.

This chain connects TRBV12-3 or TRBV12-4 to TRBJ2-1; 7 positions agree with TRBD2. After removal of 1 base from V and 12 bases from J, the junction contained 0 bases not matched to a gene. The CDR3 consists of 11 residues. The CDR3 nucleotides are TGTGCCAGCAGTTTAGGGGGGGGGCAGTTCTTC. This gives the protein CASSLGGGQFF.

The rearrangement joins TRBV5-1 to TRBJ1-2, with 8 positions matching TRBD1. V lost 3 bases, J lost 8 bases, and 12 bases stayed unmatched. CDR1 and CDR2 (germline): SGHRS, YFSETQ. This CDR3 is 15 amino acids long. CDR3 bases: TGCGCCAGCAGCTACGTACACCAGGGGGCAGACGGCTACACCTTC. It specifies CASSYVHQGADGYTF.

The CDR3 region has the DNA TGTGCCACCAGTGACCCCAGGAGATACTATGGCTACACCTTC. This codes for CATSDPRRYYGYTF. This chain joins TRBV24-1 and TRBJ1-2; D not certain. V dropped 4 bases and J dropped 3 bases, with 11 bases sitting between them. This CDR3 spans 14 amino acids. The V gene's germline CDR1 is KGHDR and CDR2 SFDVKD.

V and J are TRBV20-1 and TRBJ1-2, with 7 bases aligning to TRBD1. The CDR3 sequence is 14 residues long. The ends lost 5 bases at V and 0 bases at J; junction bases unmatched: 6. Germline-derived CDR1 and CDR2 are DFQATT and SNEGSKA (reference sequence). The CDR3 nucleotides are TGCAGTGCTTCCGCAGGGGGACCTAACTATGGCTACACCTTC. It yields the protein CSASAGGPNYGYTF.

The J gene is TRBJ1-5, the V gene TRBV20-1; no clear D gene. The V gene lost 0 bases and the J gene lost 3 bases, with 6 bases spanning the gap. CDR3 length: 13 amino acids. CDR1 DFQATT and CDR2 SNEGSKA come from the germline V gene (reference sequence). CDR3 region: CSARDRDNQPQHF. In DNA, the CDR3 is TGCAGTGCTAGAGACAGAGACAATCAGCCCCAGCATTTT.

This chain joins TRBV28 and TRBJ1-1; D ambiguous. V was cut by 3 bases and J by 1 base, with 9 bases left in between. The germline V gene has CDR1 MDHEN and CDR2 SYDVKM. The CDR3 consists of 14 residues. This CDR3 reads CASSLGQKNTEAFF. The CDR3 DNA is TGTGCCAGCAGTTTGGGCCAGAAGAACACTGAAGCTTTCTTT. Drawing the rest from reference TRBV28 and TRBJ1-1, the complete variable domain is DVKVTQSSRYLVKRTGEKVFLECVQDMDHENMFWYRQDPGLGLRLIYFSYDVKMKEKGDIPEGYSVSREKKERFSLILESASTNQTSMYLCASSLGQKNTEAFFGQGTRLTVV.

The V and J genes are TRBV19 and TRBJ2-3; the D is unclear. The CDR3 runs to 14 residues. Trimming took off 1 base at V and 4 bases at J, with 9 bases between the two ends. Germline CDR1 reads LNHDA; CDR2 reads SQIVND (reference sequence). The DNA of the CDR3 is TGTGCCAGTAGTATAGGTGGATACGCAGATACGCAGTATTTT. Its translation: CASSIGGYADTQYF.